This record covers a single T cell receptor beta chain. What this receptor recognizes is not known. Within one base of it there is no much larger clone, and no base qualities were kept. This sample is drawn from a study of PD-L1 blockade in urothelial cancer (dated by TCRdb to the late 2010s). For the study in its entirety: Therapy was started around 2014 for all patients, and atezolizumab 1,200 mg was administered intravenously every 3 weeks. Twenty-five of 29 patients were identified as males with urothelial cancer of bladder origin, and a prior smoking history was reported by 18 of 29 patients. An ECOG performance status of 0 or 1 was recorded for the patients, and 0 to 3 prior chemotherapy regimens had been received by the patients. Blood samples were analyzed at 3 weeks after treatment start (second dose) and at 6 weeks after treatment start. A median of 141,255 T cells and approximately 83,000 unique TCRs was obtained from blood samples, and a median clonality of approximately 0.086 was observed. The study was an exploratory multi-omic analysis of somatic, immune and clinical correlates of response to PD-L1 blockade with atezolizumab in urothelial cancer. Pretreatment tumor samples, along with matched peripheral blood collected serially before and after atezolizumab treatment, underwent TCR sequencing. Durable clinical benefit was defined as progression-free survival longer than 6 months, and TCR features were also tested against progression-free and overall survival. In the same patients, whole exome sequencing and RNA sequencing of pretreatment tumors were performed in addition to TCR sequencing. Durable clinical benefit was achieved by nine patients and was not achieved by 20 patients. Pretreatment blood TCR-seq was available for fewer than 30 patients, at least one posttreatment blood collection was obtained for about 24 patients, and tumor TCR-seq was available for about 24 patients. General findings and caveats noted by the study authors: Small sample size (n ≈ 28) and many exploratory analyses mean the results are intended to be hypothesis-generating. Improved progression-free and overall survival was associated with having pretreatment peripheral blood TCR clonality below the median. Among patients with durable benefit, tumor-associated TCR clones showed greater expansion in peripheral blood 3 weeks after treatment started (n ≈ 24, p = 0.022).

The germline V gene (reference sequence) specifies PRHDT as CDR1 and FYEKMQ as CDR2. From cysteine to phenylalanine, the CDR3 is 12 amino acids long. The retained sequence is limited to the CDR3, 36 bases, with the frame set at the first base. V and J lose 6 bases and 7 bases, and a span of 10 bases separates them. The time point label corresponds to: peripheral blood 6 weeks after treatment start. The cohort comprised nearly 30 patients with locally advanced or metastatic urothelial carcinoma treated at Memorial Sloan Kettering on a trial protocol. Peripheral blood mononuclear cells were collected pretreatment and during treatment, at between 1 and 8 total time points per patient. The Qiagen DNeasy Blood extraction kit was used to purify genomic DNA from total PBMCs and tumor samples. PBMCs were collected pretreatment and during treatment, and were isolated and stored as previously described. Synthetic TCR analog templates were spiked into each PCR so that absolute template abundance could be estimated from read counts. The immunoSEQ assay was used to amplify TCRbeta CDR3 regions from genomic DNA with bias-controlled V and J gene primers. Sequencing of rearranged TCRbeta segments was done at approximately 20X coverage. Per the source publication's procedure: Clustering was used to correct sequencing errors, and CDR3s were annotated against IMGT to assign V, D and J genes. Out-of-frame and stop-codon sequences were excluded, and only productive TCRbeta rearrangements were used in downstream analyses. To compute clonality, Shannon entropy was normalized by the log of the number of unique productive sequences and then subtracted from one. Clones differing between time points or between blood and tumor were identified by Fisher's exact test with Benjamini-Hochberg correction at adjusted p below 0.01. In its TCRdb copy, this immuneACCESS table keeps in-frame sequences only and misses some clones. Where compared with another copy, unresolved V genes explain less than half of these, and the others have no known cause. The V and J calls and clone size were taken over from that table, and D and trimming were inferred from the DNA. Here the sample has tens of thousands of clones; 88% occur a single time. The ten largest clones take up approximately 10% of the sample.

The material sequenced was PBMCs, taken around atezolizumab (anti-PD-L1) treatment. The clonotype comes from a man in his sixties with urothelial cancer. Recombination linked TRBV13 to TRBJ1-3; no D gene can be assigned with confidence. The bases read TGTGCCAGCAGGAGGGCCGCGAACACCATATATTTT. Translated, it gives CASRRAANTIYF. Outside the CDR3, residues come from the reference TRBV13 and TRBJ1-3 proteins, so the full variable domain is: AAGVIQSPRHLIKEKRETATLKCYPIPRHDTVYWYQQGPGQDPQFLISFYEKMQSDKGSIPDRFSAQQFSDYHSELNMSSLELGDSALYFCASRRAANTIYFGEGSWLTVV.